This record covers a single T cell receptor beta chain. Its target is not known. Repertoires were generated with immunoSEQ multiplex PCR, while TCRdb's copy carries only in-frame clones and drops some. The sample consists of around 130,000 clones, 70% to 90% of them appearing once. The CDR3 has 15 amino acids. The V end lost 0 bases, the J end lost 7 bases, and 15 bases lay between the germline ends. The germline V gene has CDR1 SGHTA and CDR2 FQGNSA. The entry originates in a study of T cells in localized non-small cell lung cancer. Study-level results: Since sequencing was restricted to only one region of the tumor, intratumor heterogeneity remains a possibility.

Sequencing used peripheral blood, obtained before any cancer treatment. The TCR comes from a female donor at least 60 years old with stage I lung adenocarcinoma. The chain has TRBV7-2 and TRBJ1-1; unclear D gene. CDR3 sequence: CASSLASSSLFEAFF. DNA for the CDR3: TGTGCCAGCAGCTTAGCCAGCTCTAGTCTCTTTGAAGCTTTCTTT.